The clone carrying this T cell receptor (beta chain) has a count of ten or more. The antigen remains unidentified. This sample was included in a study of CD8+CD57+ T cells in acquired aplastic anemia. Study information: DNA recovered from sorted CD4+ and CD8+ cells had a mean of approximately 3 ug. Researchers reported that healthy donors averaged about 10 million reads for CD4+ cells.

CDR1 is SGHTA and CDR2 is FQGNSA in the germline V gene. V shed 0 bases and J shed 2 bases, with 9 bases lying between them. The CDR3 loop spans 15 amino acids. Study results and limitations: Overlap between patients and controls comprised 25 to 35 CD8+ CDR3 sequences. CD8+ Simpson's diversity showed no significant patient-control difference.

Genomic DNA provided the template from which TCR beta VDJ and CDR3 profiles were obtained. TCRdb recomputed calls from the reads with MiXCR, one row per CDR3 protein. The table shows about 420,000 distinct CDR3 sequences, with roughly 68% occurring only once. Source material: sorted CD4+, CD8+, or CD8+CD57+ T cells (not recorded which) from PBMCs. The J gene is TRBJ2-3, the V gene TRBV7-2; perhaps D is TRBD1 or TRBD2 (6 bases each). This clonotype originated in a human donor in good health, serving as a control. For the CDR3, the DNA is TGTGCCAGCAGCTTAGCGGGGGGCCCCACAGATACGCAGTATTTT. Translation gives CASSLAGGPTDTQYF.